A selection of T cell receptor beta chains follows, all from one sample in a study of T-cell memory formation after mild COVID-19. A single record per CDR3 protein comes from TCRdb applying MiXCR to the 5' RACE reads. The sample consists of hundreds of thousands of distinct CDR3 sequences, approximately 20% of them appearing once. Sequenced sample: PBMCs or a T cell subset sorted from them (not recorded which). All receptors derive from an adult woman who had mild COVID-19 (a few samples of this study predate the infection). Cell type and time point are not known. Both conserved end residues are trimmed from each CDR3.

V: TRBV4-2; J: TRBJ2-2; CDR3: ASSQLTGPTNTGELF
V: TRBV7-9; J: TRBJ2-5; CDR3: ASSPQALANQENQY
V: TRBV12-3/TRBV12-4; J: TRBJ2-1; CDR3: ASSLLDSPIYNEQF
V: TRBV2; J: TRBJ1-6; CDR3: ASSEAGPNSPLH
V: TRBV27; J: TRBJ2-6; CDR3: ASSLSHGSGANVLT
V: TRBV6-5; J: TRBJ1-2; CDR3: ASSYSSAGGANYGYT
V: TRBV30; J: TRBJ2-3; CDR3: AWSVQGDTQY
V: TRBV11-2; J: TRBJ2-4; CDR3: ASSLGQGPSSIQY
V: TRBV5-1; J: TRBJ2-5; CDR3: ASSLVGGPRETQY
V: TRBV13; J: TRBJ2-3; CDR3: ASSLTEDTDTQY
V: TRBV19; J: TRBJ2-4; CDR3: ASSLAGGVGKNIQY
V: TRBV20-1; J: TRBJ2-1; CDR3: SARKLARGYNEQF
V: TRBV29-1; J: TRBJ1-1; CDR3: SAAGQVHTEAF
V: TRBV18; J: TRBJ2-1; CDR3: ASLTEGGKGGEQF
V: TRBV19; J: TRBJ1-1; CDR3: ASSIGGIGIEAF
V: TRBV18; J: TRBJ1-2; CDR3: ASSPPGEGEFDGYT
V: TRBV18; J: TRBJ2-5; CDR3: ASSPPLAGGPSETQY
V: TRBV4-3; J: TRBJ2-1; CDR3: ASSLPTGVRSYNEQF
V: TRBV7-6; J: TRBJ2-7; CDR3: ASPYGAGLNGQY
V: TRBV7-2; J: TRBJ2-7; CDR3: ASSPRGRLGYEQY
V: TRBV20-1; J: TRBJ2-5; CDR3: SARDVRGDQVTQY
V: TRBV7-8; J: TRBJ2-2; CDR3: ASSLSLRGSSGELF
V: TRBV6-5; J: TRBJ2-7; CDR3: ASSYRTGHEQY
V: TRBV23-1; J: TRBJ1-1; CDR3: ASSQPSRGQKNTEAF
V: TRBV29-1; J: TRBJ1-2; CDR3: SVEGGQGDGYT
V: TRBV10-3; J: TRBJ1-5; CDR3: AISVGGPNQPQH
V: TRBV3-1; J: TRBJ2-1; CDR3: ASSQLAGESYYNEQF
V: TRBV7-2; J: TRBJ1-6; CDR3: ASSRSWPLH
V: TRBV30; J: TRBJ2-2; CDR3: AWTPPNTGELF
V: TRBV5-1; J: TRBJ1-2; CDR3: ASSLEGQSYGYT
V: TRBV3-1; J: TRBJ2-5; CDR3: ASSQVGTEDQETQY
V: TRBV5-1; J: TRBJ2-3; CDR3: ASSLVAPNSDTQY
V: TRBV4-1; J: TRBJ2-1; CDR3: ASSQEEGRDFYNEQF
V: TRBV28; J: TRBJ1-1; CDR3: ASSLTGQGHTEAF
V: TRBV24-1; J: TRBJ1-4; CDR3: ATSDSGPRDEKLF
V: TRBV11-1; J: TRBJ1-1; CDR3: ASGGRGNTEAF
V: TRBV3-1; J: TRBJ2-3; CDR3: ASSQARSGATTDTQY
V: TRBV4-1; J: TRBJ2-3; CDR3: ASSQAGAGFSTDTQY
V: TRBV18; J: TRBJ2-7; CDR3: ASSPPSPFEQY
V: TRBV27; J: TRBJ2-7; CDR3: ASSLGTGWGSEQY
V: TRBV6-5; J: TRBJ2-1; CDR3: ASSRQPKLAGGPRDEQF
V: TRBV5-1; J: TRBJ2-7; CDR3: ASSQWLWAEKAYEQY
V: TRBV29-1; J: TRBJ1-1; CDR3: SVGDITEAF
V: TRBV4-3; J: TRBJ2-5; CDR3: ASSQDNRGTSHTQY
V: TRBV6-5; J: TRBJ2-3; CDR3: ASSYSEGVPTDTQY
V: TRBV13; J: TRBJ2-7; CDR3: ASSTESYEQY
V: TRBV9; J: TRBJ2-7; CDR3: ASSVTPTSSYEQY
V: TRBV4-2; J: TRBJ2-1; CDR3: ASSQARDPALGEQF
V: TRBV5-1; J: TRBJ2-4; CDR3: ASSRTPDLAKNIQY
V: TRBV15; J: TRBJ2-1; CDR3: ATSRTDRGYNEQF
V: TRBV30; J: TRBJ2-1; CDR3: AWSPPGRAQF
V: TRBV7-8; J: TRBJ1-1; CDR3: ASSSGDRGLGTEAF
V: TRBV27; J: TRBJ1-1; CDR3: ASKGLEAKAF